These T cell receptor beta chains were read from a single sample in a study of blood T cells in healthy people across ages. Each CDR3 protein is one row after TCRdb ran MiXCR on the 5' RACE reads. The profile shows about 640,000 distinct CDR3 sequences, around 54% of them singletons. Sample: blood. Receptors originate from a man between 60 and 70 years old in good health. The CDR3 runs from the conserved cysteine through the conserved F or W. A D gene is named only where the DNA matches it firmly.

v_call	d_call	cdr3_aa
TRBV5-1	TRBD1	CTSSFGLPGQGSYEQYF
TRBV7-9	-	CASSLIQGTSDEQYF
TRBV4-1	TRBD2	CASSQDWRGAGGNEQFF
TRBV5-1	-	CASSYLAYPDTQYF
TRBV6-1	-	CASILTYNEQFF
TRBV9	-	CASSLLGGTMAGYTF
TRBV20-1	-	CSARDLTGYQETQYF
TRBV20-1	TRBD2	CSAISGGGPDTQYF
TRBV29-1	TRBD1	CSVGQGQGNTEAFF
TRBV29-1	-	CSVEREPETQYF
TRBV3-1	-	CASSQGLGARRRNEQFF
TRBV7-2	-	CASSSELGTDTQYF
TRBV5-6	-	CASSLSQTYGYTF
TRBV10-1	-	CASSESGRDKEQFF
TRBV6-6	-	CASSYAGAIETQYF
TRBV7-8	-	CASSFGPWGGYGYTF
TRBV11-2	-	CASSLEFTDTQYF
TRBV18	TRBD1	CTSSPEQGRYSTDTQYF
TRBV3-1	TRBD1	CASSAARQGAFGYTF
TRBV10-3	-	CAISEASSPNEKLFF
TRBV7-2	-	CASSLATGRATQYF
TRBV2	-	CASRAHYEQYF
TRBV5-1	-	CASSLSTTDYNEQFF
TRBV5-1	-	CASRFQGYSGANVLTF
TRBV3-1	-	CATRGRNQETQYF
TRBV20-1	-	CSARVGSSYEQYF
TRBV3-1	-	CASSRQGMSEKLFF
TRBV10-3	-	CAITDSNSPLHF
TRBV10-2	-	CASSAHRDGNTEAFF
TRBV5-6	-	CASSLLGGETQYF
TRBV5-5	-	CASSLTGRDEKLFF
TRBV7-2	-	CASSFQGQPQHF
TRBV20-1	-	CSAPPTGFAEAFF
TRBV7-9	TRBD1	CASSPGLDRVTEAFF
TRBV7-2	-	CASSSPGAYYGYTF